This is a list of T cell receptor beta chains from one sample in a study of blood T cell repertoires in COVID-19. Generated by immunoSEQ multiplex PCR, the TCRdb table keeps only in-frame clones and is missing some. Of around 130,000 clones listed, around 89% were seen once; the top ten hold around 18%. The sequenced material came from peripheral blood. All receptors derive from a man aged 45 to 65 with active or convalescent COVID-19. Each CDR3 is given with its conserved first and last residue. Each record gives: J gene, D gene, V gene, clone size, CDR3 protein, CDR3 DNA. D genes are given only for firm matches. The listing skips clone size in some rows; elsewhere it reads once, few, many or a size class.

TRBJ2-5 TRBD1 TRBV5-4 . CASSGTDRQTQYF TGTGCCAGCAGCGGGACGGACAGGCAGACCCAGTACTTC
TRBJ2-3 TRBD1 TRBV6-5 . CASSLQGVGTDTQYF TGTGCCAGCAGCTTACAGGGGGTCGGAACAGATACGCAGTATTTT
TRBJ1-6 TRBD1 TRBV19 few CASSISRDSGNSPLHF TGTGCCAGTAGTATATCTCGGGACAGCGGTAATTCACCCCTCCACTTT
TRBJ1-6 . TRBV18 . CASSPGRYNSPLHF TGTGCCAGCTCACCAGGCAGGTATAATTCACCCCTCCACTTT
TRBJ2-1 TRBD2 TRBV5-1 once CASRTSGVNEQFF TGCGCCAGCAGGACTAGCGGGGTGAATGAGCAGTTCTTC
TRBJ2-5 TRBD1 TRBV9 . CASSADRGRETQYF TGTGCCAGCAGCGCGGACAGGGGTCGAGAGACCCAGTACTTC
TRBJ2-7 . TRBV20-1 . CSASRGNSAYEQYF TGCAGTGCTAGTCGGGGAAACAGTGCCTACGAGCAGTACTTC
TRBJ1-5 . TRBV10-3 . CAIGEVEGSMQPQHF TGTGCCATCGGGGAGGTTGAGGGGTCCATGCAGCCCCAGCATTTT
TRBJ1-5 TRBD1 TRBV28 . CASSFGQGVHQPQHF TGTGCCAGCAGTTTTGGACAGGGGGTTCATCAGCCCCAGCATTTT
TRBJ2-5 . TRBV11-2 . CASSLERMETQYF TGTGCCAGCAGCTTAGAGAGGATGGAGACCCAGTACTTC
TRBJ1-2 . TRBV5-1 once CASSLVLDYGYTF TGCGCCAGCAGCTTGGTACTGGACTATGGCTACACCTTC
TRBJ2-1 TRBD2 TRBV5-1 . CASSPQRGGANEQFF TGCGCCAGCAGCCCCCAACGCGGGGGGGCGAATGAGCAGTTCTTC
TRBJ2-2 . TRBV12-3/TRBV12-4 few CASSPFPGELFF TGTGCCAGCAGCCCTTTTCCCGGGGAGCTGTTTTTT
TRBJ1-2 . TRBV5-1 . CASSLAGTPNGYTF TGCGCCAGCAGCTTGGCCGGGACACCGAATGGCTACACCTTC
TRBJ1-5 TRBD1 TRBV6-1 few CASSEVSQGVGQPQHF TGTGCCAGCAGTGAAGTTTCCCAGGGGGTCGGGCAGCCCCAGCATTTT
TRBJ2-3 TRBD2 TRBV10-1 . CASSGGAVADTQYF TGCGCCAGCAGCGGGGGGGCCGTTGCAGATACGCAGTATTTT
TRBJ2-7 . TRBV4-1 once CASSQGQAPNPYEQYF TGCGCCAGCAGCCAAGGGCAGGCCCCCAATCCCTACGAGCAGTACTTC
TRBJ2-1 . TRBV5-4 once CASSLVGRSYNEQFF TGTGCCAGCAGCTTGGTGGGCCGCTCCTACAATGAGCAGTTCTTC
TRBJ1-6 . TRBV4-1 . CASSQDHRVFDSPLHF TGCGCCAGCAGCCAAGATCACAGGGTATTCGATTCACCCCTCCACTTT
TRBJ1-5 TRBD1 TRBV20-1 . CSAGGTGGLQPQHF TGCAGTGCTGGTGGGACAGGGGGCCTTCAGCCCCAGCATTTT
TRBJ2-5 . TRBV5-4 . CASSPSRGTGEETQYF TGTGCCAGCAGCCCGTCCAGGGGAACGGGCGAAGAGACCCAGTACTTC
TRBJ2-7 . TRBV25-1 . CASSVPGTIEQYF TGTGCCAGCAGTGTCCCCGGGACAATCGAGCAGTACTTC
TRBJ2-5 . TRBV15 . CATSRGRQGRQTQYF TGTGCCACCAGCAGAGGGCGCCAGGGGCGACAGACCCAGTACTTC
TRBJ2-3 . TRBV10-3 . CAISQWSGASTDTQYF TGTGCCATCAGTCAGTGGTCAGGCGCTAGCACAGATACGCAGTATTTT
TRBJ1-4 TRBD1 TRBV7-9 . CASSTGQGEKLFF TGTGCCAGCAGCACGGGACAGGGAGAAAAACTGTTTTTT
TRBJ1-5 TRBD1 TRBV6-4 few CASSLGTGEVYSNQPQHF TGTGCCAGCAGCCTGGGGACAGGGGAAGTCTATAGCAATCAGCCCCAGCATTTT
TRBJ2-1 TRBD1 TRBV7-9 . CASSPGTGGYNEQFF TGTGCCAGCAGCCCCGGGACAGGAGGCTACAATGAGCAGTTCTTC
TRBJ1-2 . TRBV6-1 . CASSEQGYGYTF TGTGCCAGCAGTGAACAGGGGTATGGCTACACCTTC
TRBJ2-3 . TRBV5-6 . CASSLAGSGTDTQYF TGTGCCAGCAGCTTGGCCGGGAGTGGCACAGATACGCAGTATTTT
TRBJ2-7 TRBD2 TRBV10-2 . CASTPGLAGGSYEQYF TGCGCCAGCACCCCTGGACTAGCGGGAGGGTCCTACGAGCAGTACTTC
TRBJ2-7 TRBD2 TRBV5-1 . CASSFGSSGLMSSYEQYF TGCGCCAGCAGCTTTGGTTCTAGCGGGCTTATGAGCTCCTACGAGCAGTACTTC
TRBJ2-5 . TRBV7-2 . CASSLVWGPQETQYF TGTGCCAGCAGCTTAGTTTGGGGGCCCCAAGAGACCCAGTACTTC
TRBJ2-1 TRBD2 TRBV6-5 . CASSLSGSPHNEQFF TGTGCCAGCAGTCTTAGCGGGAGTCCCCACAATGAGCAGTTCTTC
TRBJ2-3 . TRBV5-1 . CASSLVSVDTQYF TGCGCCAGCAGCCTGGTCAGCGTGGATACGCAGTATTTT
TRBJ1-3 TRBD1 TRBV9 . CASSGTGGGGNTIYF TGTGCCAGCAGCGGAACAGGGGGCGGTGGAAACACCATATATTTT
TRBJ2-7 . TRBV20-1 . CSANDGYEQYF TGCAGTGCTAATGACGGCTACGAGCAGTACTTC
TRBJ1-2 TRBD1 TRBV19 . CATMDRRSYGYTF TGTGCCACTATGGACAGGAGGAGCTATGGCTACACCTTC
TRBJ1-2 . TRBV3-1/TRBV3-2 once CASSHGGGALDYGYTF TGTGCCAGCAGCCACGGGGGGGGCGCGTTGGACTATGGCTACACCTTC
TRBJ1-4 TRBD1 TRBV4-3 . CASSRTGEKLFF TGCGCCAGCAGCCGGACAGGGGAAAAACTGTTTTTT
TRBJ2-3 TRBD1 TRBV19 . CASSIQGAPDTQYF TGTGCCAGTAGTATACAGGGGGCTCCAGATACGCAGTATTTT
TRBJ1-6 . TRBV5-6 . CASSLGTTSNNSPLHF TGTGCCAGCAGCTTAGGGACAACCTCTAATAATTCACCCCTCCACTTT
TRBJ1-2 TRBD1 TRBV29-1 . CSVAGDRGPTDGYTF TGCAGCGTTGCAGGGGACAGGGGCCCCACGGATGGCTACACCTTC